This T cell receptor (beta chain) was captured by sequencing in a study of PD-1 blockade in classical Hodgkin lymphoma. Germline CDR1 reads MNHEY; CDR2 reads SMNVEV (reference sequence). The CDR3 sequence is 16 residues long. Germline trimming cut 2 bases from V and 8 bases from J; bases unmatched to any gene: 9. Notes on the study in general: Possible causes of repertoire differences, disease activity or prior therapy, remain undefined. A significant rise in TCR diversity was seen by C4D1 for CD4+ cells but not for CD8+ cells.

Described time point: cycle 4 day 1 (C4D1), after 6 weeks of nivolumab. Each and every patient relapsed after autologous stem cell transplantation, and patients got differing brentuximab vedotin exposure. Magnetic depletion of non-target cells from thawed PBMCs yielded purified CD8+ T cells. Regarding this clone: Antigen specificity is unknown.

Sequencing was performed with immunoSEQ multiplex PCR; in TCRdb, only in-frame clones are kept and a portion is missing. The table records some 2,900 clones, 80% to 90% of them present only once. The J gene is TRBJ1-4, the V gene TRBV27; 9 nucleotides align to TRBD1. The TCR comes from a human donor with classical Hodgkin lymphoma. The source was CD8+ T cells from blood, collected before the fourth cycle of nivolumab. The CDR3 reads CASSLIGTGLVEKLFF. The CDR3 nucleotides are TGTGCCAGCAGTTTAATAGGGACAGGGTTGGTGGAAAAACTGTTTTTT.